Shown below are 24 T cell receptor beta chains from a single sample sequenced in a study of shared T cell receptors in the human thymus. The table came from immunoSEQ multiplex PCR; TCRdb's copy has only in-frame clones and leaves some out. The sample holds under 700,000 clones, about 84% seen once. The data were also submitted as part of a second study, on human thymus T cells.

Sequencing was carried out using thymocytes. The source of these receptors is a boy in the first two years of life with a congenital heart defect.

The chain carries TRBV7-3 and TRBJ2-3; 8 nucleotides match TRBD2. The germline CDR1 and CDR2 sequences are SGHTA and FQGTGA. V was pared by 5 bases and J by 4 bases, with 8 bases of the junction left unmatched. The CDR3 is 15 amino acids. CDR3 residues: CASSPDFGGADTQYF. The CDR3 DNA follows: TGTGCCAGCAGCCCCGATTTCGGGGGGGCAGATACGCAGTATTTT.

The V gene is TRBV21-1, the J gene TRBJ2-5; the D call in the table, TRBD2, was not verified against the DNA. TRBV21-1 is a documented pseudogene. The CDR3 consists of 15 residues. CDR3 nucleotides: TGTGCCAGCCGGACTAGCGGGAGGGCGCAAGAGACCCAGTACTTC. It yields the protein CASRTSGRAQETQYF.

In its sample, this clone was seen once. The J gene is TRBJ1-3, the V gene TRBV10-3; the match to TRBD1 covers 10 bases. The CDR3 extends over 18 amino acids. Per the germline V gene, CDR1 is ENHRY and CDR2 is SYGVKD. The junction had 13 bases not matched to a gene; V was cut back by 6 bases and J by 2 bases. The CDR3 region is CAIRSVPGQGQTGNTIYF. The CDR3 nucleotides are TGTGCCATCAGGTCCGTCCCGGGACAGGGGCAGACTGGAAACACCATATATTTT.

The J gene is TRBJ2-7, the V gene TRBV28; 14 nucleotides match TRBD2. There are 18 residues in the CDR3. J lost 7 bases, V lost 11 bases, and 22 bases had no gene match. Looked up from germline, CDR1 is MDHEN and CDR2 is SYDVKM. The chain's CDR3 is CAHNAGTSGRKGANEQYF. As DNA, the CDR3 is TGTGCCCATAATGCGGGGACTAGCGGGAGAAAAGGGGCTAATGAGCAGTACTTC.

The CDR3 region is CASSDIRLAGGTDTQYF. CDR3 sequence (DNA): TGTGCCAGCAGTGATATCCGACTAGCGGGAGGCACAGATACGCAGTATTTT. The chain links TRBV2 to TRBJ2-3; 12 positions agree with TRBD2. Germline CDR1 reads SNHLY; CDR2 reads FYNNEI. The CDR3 sequence is 17 residues long. Trimming took 3 bases from V and 1 from J; bases not matched to a gene: 5.

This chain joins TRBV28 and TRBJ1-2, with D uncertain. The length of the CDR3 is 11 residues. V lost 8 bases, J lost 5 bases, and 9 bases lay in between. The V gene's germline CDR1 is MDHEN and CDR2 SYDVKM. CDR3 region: CASEGVYGYTF. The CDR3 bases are TGTGCCAGCGAGGGCGTTTATGGCTACACCTTC.

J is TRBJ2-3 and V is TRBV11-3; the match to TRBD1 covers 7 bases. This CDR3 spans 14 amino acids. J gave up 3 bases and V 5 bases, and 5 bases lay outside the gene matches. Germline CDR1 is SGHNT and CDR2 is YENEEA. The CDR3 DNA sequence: TGTGCCAGCAGCACAGGGGCTACTACAGATACGCAGTATTTT. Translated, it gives CASSTGATTDTQYF.

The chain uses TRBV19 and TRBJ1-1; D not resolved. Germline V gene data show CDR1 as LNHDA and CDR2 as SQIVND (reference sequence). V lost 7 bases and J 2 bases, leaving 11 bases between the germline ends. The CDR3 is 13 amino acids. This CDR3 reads CASKSRLNTEAFF. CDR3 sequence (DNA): TGTGCCAGTAAAAGCAGACTCAACACTGAAGCTTTCTTT. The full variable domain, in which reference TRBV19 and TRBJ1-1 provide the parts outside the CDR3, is DGGITQSPKYLFRKEGQNVTLSCEQNLNHDAMYWYRQDPGQGLRLIYYSQIVNDFQKGDIAEGYSVSREKKESFPLTVTSAQKNPTAFYLCASKSRLNTEAFFGQGTRLTVV.

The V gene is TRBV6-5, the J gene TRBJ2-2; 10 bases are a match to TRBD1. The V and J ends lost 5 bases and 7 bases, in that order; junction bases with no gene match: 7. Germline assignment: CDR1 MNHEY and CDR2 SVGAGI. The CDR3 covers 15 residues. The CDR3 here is CASSPRQGANGELFF. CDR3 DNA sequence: TGTGCCAGCAGTCCAAGACAGGGGGCGAACGGGGAGCTGTTTTTT.

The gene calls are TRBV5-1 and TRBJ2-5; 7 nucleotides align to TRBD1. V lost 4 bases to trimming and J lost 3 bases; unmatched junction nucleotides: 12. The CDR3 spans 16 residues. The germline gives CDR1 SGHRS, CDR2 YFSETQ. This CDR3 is CASSPSGGDRKETQYF. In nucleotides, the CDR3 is TGCGCCAGCAGCCCCTCGGGTGGGGACAGAAAAGAGACCCAGTACTTC.

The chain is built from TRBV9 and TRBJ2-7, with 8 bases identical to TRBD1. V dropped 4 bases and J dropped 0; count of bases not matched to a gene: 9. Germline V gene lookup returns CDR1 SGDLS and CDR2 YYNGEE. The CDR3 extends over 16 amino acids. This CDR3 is CASSTRQGSPSYEQYF. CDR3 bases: TGTGCCAGCAGCACTCGACAGGGGTCGCCCTCCTACGAGCAGTACTTC.

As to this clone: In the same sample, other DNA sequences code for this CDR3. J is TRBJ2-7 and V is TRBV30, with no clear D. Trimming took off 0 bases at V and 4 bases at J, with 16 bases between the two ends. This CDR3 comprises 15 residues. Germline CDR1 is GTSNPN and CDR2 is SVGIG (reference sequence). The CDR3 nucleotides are TGTGCCTGGAGTGTCCCCGCCGTCCGGAGTTACGAGCAGTACTTC. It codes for CAWSVPAVRSYEQYF. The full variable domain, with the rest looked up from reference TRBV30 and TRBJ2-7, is SQTIHQWPATLVQPVGSPLSLECTVEGTSNPNLYWYRQAAGRGLQLLFYSVGIGQISSEVPQNLSASRPQDRQFILSSKKLLLSDSGFYLCAWSVPAVRSYEQYFGPGTRLTVT.

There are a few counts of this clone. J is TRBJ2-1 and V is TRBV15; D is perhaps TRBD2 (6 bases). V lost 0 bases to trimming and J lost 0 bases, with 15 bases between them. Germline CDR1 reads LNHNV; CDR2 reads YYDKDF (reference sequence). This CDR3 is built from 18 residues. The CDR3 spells CATSRDLGLPSSYNEQFF. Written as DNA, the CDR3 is TGTGCCACCAGCAGAGATCTAGGACTACCGAGCTCCTACAATGAGCAGTTCTTC.

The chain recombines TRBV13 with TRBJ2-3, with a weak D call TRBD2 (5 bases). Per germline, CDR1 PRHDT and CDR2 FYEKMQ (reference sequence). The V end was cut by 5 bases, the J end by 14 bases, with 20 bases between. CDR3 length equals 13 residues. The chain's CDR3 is CASSRYCGEWGYF. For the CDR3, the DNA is TGTGCCAGCAGCCGGTACTGTGGGGAGTGGGGGTATTTT.

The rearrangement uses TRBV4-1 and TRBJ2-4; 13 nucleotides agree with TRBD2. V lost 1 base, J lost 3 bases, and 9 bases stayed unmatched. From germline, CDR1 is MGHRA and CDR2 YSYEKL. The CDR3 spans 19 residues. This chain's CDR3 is CASSQGRLAGGLGKNIQYF. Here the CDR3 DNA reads TGCGCCAGCAGCCAAGGCCGACTAGCGGGAGGATTAGGCAAAAACATTCAGTACTTC.

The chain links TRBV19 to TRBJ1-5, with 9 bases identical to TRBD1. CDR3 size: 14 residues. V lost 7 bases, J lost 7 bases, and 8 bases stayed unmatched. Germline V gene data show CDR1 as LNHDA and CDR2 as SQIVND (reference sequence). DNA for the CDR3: TGTGCCAGTAAGTGGACAGGGGAAGGGCAGCCCCAGCATTTT. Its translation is CASKWTGEGQPQHF.

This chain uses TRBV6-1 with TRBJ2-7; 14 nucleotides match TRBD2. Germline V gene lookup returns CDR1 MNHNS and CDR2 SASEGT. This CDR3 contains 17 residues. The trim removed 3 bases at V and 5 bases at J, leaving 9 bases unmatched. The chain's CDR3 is CASSDRLAGGEKNEQYF. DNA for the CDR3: TGTGCCAGCAGTGACAGACTAGCGGGAGGGGAAAAGAACGAGCAGTACTTC.

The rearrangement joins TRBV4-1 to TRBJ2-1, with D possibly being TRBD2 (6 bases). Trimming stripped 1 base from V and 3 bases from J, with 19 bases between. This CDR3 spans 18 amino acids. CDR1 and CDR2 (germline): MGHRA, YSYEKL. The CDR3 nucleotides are TGCGCCAGCAGCCAAGGGGTCATCCGGGACTTGAGCTACAATGAGCAGTTCTTC. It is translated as CASSQGVIRDLSYNEQFF.

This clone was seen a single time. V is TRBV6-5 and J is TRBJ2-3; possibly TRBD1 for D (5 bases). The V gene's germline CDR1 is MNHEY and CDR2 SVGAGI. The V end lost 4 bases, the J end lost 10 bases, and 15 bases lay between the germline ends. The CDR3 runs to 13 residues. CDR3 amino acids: CASSSDWGAAQYF. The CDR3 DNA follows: TGTGCCAGCAGTTCAGACTGGGGCGCGGCGCAGTATTTT.

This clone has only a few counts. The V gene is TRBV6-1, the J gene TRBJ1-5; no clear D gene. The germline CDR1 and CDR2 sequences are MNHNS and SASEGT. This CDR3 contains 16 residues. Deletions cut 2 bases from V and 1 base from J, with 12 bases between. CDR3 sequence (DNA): TGTGCCAGCAGTGAAAGTGGGAGGTTAAGCAATCAGCCCCAGCATTTT. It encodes CASSESGRLSNQPQHF.

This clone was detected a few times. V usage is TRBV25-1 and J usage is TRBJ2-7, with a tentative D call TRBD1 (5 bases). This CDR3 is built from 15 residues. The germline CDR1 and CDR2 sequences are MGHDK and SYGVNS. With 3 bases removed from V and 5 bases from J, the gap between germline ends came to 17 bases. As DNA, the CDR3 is TGTGCCAGCAGTGAGATGGCAGGGTTCTACCACGAGCAGTACTTC. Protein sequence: CASSEMAGFYHEQYF.

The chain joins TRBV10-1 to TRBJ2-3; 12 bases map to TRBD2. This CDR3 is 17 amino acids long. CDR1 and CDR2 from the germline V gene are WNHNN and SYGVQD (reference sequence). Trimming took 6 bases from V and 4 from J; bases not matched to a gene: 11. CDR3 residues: CASRDKRLAGVPDTQYF. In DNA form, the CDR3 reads TGCGCCAGCAGGGACAAACGACTAGCGGGAGTCCCAGATACGCAGTATTTT.

The CDR3 here is CATRLAGRYEQYF. For the CDR3, the DNA is TGTGCCACCCGACTAGCGGGAAGGTACGAGCAGTACTTC. The rearrangement links TRBV6-5 to TRBJ2-7; 11 bases agree with TRBD2. The germline CDR1 and CDR2 sequences are MNHEY and SVGAGI. The CDR3 extends over 13 amino acids. V lost 10 bases to trimming and J lost 4 bases; unmatched junction nucleotides: 6.

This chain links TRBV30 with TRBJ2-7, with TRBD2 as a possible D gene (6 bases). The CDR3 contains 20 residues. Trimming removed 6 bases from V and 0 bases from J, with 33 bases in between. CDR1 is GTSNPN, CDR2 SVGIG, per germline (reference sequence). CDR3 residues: CACSSRLLKGLPANSYEQYF. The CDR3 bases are TGTGCCTGTTCGAGCCGGTTACTAAAGGGACTCCCAGCGAACTCCTACGAGCAGTACTTC. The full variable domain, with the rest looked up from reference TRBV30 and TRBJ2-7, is SQTIHQWPATLVQPVGSPLSLECTVEGTSNPNLYWYRQAAGRGLQLLFYSVGIGQISSEVPQNLSASRPQDRQFILSSKKLLLSDSGFYLCACSSRLLKGLPANSYEQYFGPGTRLTVT.